This record concerns one T cell receptor beta chain sequence. Its antigen is not known. The junction does not match germline at one end; this may be a read error. The PCR employed 60 Vbeta primers together with 13 Jbeta primers. The data were produced by immunoSEQ multiplex PCR, yet TCRdb's version contains in-frame clones alone and is incomplete. The data contain roughly 250,000 clones, around 80% of them singletons. The data originate from a study of cytomegalovirus exposure and HLA in healthy donors. Findings and limits, study-wide: Sequence variants that were highly shared formed a cluster that was likely a sequencing artifact. It was reported that TCR beta sequences correctly inferred the HLA-A and HLA-B alleles for most subjects. Analysis was carried out at a later point, and it linked a missense DCLRE1C variant to TCR beta V- and J-gene trimming. Researchers reported from a later analysis that most CMV-associated TCR beta chains appeared HLA-restricted.

The clonotype was recovered from a girl aged 2-10 years in good health and CMV-seronegative. Sequencing input: PBMCs.

The CDR3 region has the DNA TGTTCCAGCAGCTTCGGGAGCACTGAAGCTTTCTTT. It yields the protein CSSSFGSTEAFF. The rearrangement joins TRBV7-9 to TRBJ1-1, with D uncertain. The CDR3 runs 12 residues. Germline V gives CDR1 SEHNR, CDR2 FQNEAQ (reference sequence).